The 29 T cell receptor beta chains reported below all come from one sample, sequenced in a study of T cells after yellow fever vaccination. TCRdb reprocessed the 5' RACE reads via MiXCR and lists one record per CDR3 protein. The top ten clones hold 15% to 20% of a sample with 360,000 or so distinct CDR3 sequences, roughly 10% of them seen once. This specimen consisted of PBMCs, obtained on the day of the first yellow fever vaccination. The source of these receptors is a man aged 18 to 35 who received the YFV17D yellow fever vaccine.

The sample holds a few counts of this clonotype. The chain joins TRBV28 to TRBJ2-1; D possibly corresponds to TRBD1 (6 bases). Trimming took off 5 bases at V and 6 bases at J, with 11 bases between the two ends. Germline CDR1 MDHEN, CDR2 SYDVKM. The CDR3 spans 13 residues. This CDR3 is CASSTGGINEQFF. The DNA for the CDR3 is TGTGCCAGCAGTACTGGGGGCATCAATGAGCAGTTCTTC.

In this sample, this clonotype turned up many times. The chain has TRBV11-2 and TRBJ2-1, with TRBD1 matching over 8 bases. This CDR3 has 13 amino acids. Germline trimming cut 5 bases from V and 8 bases from J; bases unmatched to any gene: 5. Germline V gene data show CDR1 as SGHAT and CDR2 as FQNNGV. CDR3 sequence (DNA): TGTGCCAGCAGCCGCGACAGGGGAGATGAGCAGTTCTTC. It encodes CASSRDRGDEQFF.

This clonotype occurred once. This chain uses TRBV4-3 with TRBJ1-2; 7 positions agree with TRBD1. Germline lookup yields CDR1 LGHNA and CDR2 YSLEER. The CDR3 is 17 residues long. The V gene end was trimmed by 5 bases and the J gene end by 4 bases; junction bases not matched to a gene: 16. The CDR3 loop is CASSTRTGATMPYGYTF. Here the CDR3 DNA reads TGCGCCAGCAGCACCCGGACAGGCGCCACAATGCCCTATGGCTACACCTTC.

The chain links TRBV20-1 to TRBJ2-7; possibly TRBD2 for D (5 bases). The germline CDR1 and CDR2 sequences are DFQATT and SNEGSKA (reference sequence). The CDR3 extends over 13 amino acids. V was clipped by 6 bases and J by 7 bases, with 19 bases between them. The CDR3 coding sequence is TGCAGTGCATCGTCCCAGGACTCGAGAGAGCAGTACTTC. Translating gives CSASSQDSREQYF.

The chain employs TRBV7-2 and TRBJ1-5; D is uncertain. The CDR3 covers 15 residues. CDR1 and CDR2 from the germline V gene are SGHTA and FQGNSA. V lost 1 base to trimming and J lost 5 bases, with 12 bases between them. This CDR3 reads CASSLDRWGYQPQHF. In DNA, the CDR3 is TGTGCCAGCAGCTTAGACCGGTGGGGATATCAGCCCCAGCATTTT.

This clonotype has just a few counts. The chain carries TRBV29-1 and TRBJ2-5; D may be TRBD1 (6 bases). CDR1 and CDR2 from the germline V gene are SQVTM and ANQGSEA. Trimming cost V 8 bases and J 7 bases, with 23 bases left between them. The CDR3 consists of 14 residues. The CDR3 region is CSLSSGDHVPTQYF. The CDR3 DNA is TGCAGCCTTAGTTCAGGGGACCACGTCCCGACCCAGTACTTC.

A few counts support this clonotype. This chain uses TRBV25-1 with TRBJ2-3; no definite D call. This CDR3 comprises 12 residues. Germline V lookup: CDR1 MGHDK, CDR2 SYGVNS. V was pared by 3 bases and J by 4 bases, with 5 bases between. The CDR3 is CASSDQSDTQYF. Here the CDR3 DNA reads TGTGCCAGCAGTGACCAATCAGATACGCAGTATTTT.

In this sample, this clonotype turned up a few times. A read error may produce the germline difference seen at one junction end. The V call is TRBV7-2, the J call TRBJ2-1; 9 bases map to TRBD1. Germline loops: CDR1 SGHTA, CDR2 FQGNSA. The CDR3 length is 12 residues. CDR3 in amino acids: CASSLEGTGRIF. The CDR3 DNA reads as TGTGCCAGCAGCTTAGAGGGGACAGGGCGGATCTTC.

This clonotype has at least ten counts. The genes are TRBV3-1 and TRBJ2-3; no clear D. V was cut by 1 base and J by 6 bases, with 11 bases left in between. This CDR3 has 14 residues. Germline-derived CDR1 and CDR2 are LGHDT and YNNKEL (reference sequence). CDR3 loop: CASSQAPPPDTQYF. For the CDR3, the DNA is TGTGCCAGCAGCCAAGCACCCCCCCCGGATACGCAGTATTTT.

In this sample, this clonotype turned up many times. The chain employs TRBV12-3 or TRBV12-4 and TRBJ1-3; no reliable D call. CDR3 size: 13 residues. The V end was cut by 3 bases, the J end by 8 bases, with 11 bases between. The CDR3 DNA reads TGTGCCAGCAGTTTTCGGTGGACGGACACCATATATTTT. Translating it yields CASSFRWTDTIYF.

This clonotype was observed many times. The chain couples TRBV20-1 to TRBJ2-3; 10 nucleotides align to TRBD2. CDR1 and CDR2 from the germline V gene are DFQATT and SNEGSKA (reference sequence). The CDR3 loop spans 15 amino acids. Trimming at V came to 1 base and at J to 6 bases, leaving 7 bases not matched to a gene. The DNA for the CDR3 is TGCAGTGCTAGAGGGGACAGCGGGGGGGCCGATACGCAGTATTTT. Protein: CSARGDSGGADTQYF.

V is TRBV20-1 and J is TRBJ2-3; D is ambiguous. V dropped 8 bases and J dropped 8 bases, with 17 bases sitting between them. The CDR3 is made up of 12 amino acids. Germline CDR1 DFQATT, CDR2 SNEGSKA (reference sequence). DNA of the CDR3: TGCAGTACCCCCGATCGCACCCTTACGCAGTATTTT. It is translated as CSTPDRTLTQYF.

In this sample, this clonotype turned up a few times. The rearrangement uses TRBV7-3 and TRBJ2-5; 11 bases match TRBD1. Germline assignment: CDR1 SGHTA and CDR2 FQGTGA. The CDR3 loop spans 14 amino acids. The ends lost 4 bases at V and 4 bases at J; junction bases unmatched: 2. Here the CDR3 DNA reads TGTGCCAGCAGCTCGGACAGGGGGCGAGAGACCCAGTACTTC. Encoded protein: CASSSDRGRETQYF.

This chain connects TRBV7-9 to TRBJ2-1, with 10 nucleotides matching TRBD1. The CDR3 consists of 15 residues. The ends lost 5 bases at V and 4 bases at J; junction bases unmatched: 5. Germline CDR1 SEHNR, CDR2 FQNEAQ (reference sequence). This CDR3 reads CASSRQGAEYNEQFF. The CDR3 region has the DNA TGTGCCAGCAGCAGACAGGGGGCTGAATACAATGAGCAGTTCTTC.

The chain has TRBV5-1 and TRBJ2-6; D is uncertain. Germline V gene sequence: CDR1 SGHRS, CDR2 YFSETQ. V lost 2 bases to trimming and J lost 0 bases, with 6 bases between them. The CDR3 runs 15 residues. In nucleotides, the CDR3 is TGCGCCAGCAGCTTTATGAGCTCTGGGGCCAACGTCCTGACTTTC. It yields the protein CASSFMSSGANVLTF.

The J gene is TRBJ1-5, the V gene TRBV6-2 or TRBV6-3, with D unclear. Trimming stripped 10 bases from V and 0 bases from J, with 7 bases between. This CDR3 region has 12 residues. CDR1 and CDR2 (germline): MNHEY, SVGEGT. The CDR3 sequence: CATGDSNQPQHF. The CDR3 DNA is TGTGCCACCGGAGATAGCAATCAGCCCCAGCATTTT.

The gene calls are TRBV4-1 and TRBJ1-1; tentative D call: TRBD1 (5 bases). Germline assignment: CDR1 MGHRA and CDR2 YSYEKL. The CDR3 has 17 residues. Trimming removed 5 bases from V and 7 bases from J, with 26 bases in between. CDR3 loop: CASSTPGAGLRSGEAFF. As DNA, the CDR3 is TGCGCCAGCAGCACCCCGGGTGCGGGGCTTCGGAGTGGTGAAGCTTTCTTT.

The genes are TRBV20-1 and TRBJ2-3, with 16 bases matching TRBD2. CDR3 size: 15 residues. Losses at the gene ends were 5 bases for V and 3 bases for J; bases not matched to a gene: 2. Germline-derived CDR1 and CDR2 are DFQATT and SNEGSKA (reference sequence). Here the CDR3 DNA reads TGCAGTGCTGGGACTAGCGGGGGGGAGACAGATACGCAGTATTTT. Residues: CSAGTSGGETDTQYF.

This clonotype was seen a few times. The chain is built from TRBV7-2 and TRBJ2-2; 10 bases fit TRBD2. Germline CDR1 SGHTA, CDR2 FQGNSA. The junction had 10 bases not matched to a gene; V was cut back by 5 bases and J by 7 bases. The CDR3 has 16 residues. The CDR3 coding sequence is TGTGCCAGCAGCCCTGTGATAGCGGGAGGAAACGGGGAGCTGTTTTTT. It translates to CASSPVIAGGNGELFF.

This clonotype was observed a handful of times. J is TRBJ1-1 and V is TRBV5-1; D remains ambiguous. Germline V gene data show CDR1 as SGHRS and CDR2 as YFSETQ. V was pared by 4 bases and J by 3 bases, with 10 bases between. This CDR3 is 13 amino acids long. CDR3 bases: TGCGCCAGCAGCCCGGATCCACACACTGAAGCTTTCTTT. This gives the protein CASSPDPHTEAFF.

The V and J genes are TRBV6-2 or TRBV6-3 and TRBJ2-7; D gene uncertain. V gave up 0 bases and J gave up 2 bases, with 2 bases separating them. The CDR3 extends over 12 amino acids. Germline V gene sequence: CDR1 MNHEY, CDR2 SVGEGT. In nucleotides, the CDR3 is TGTGCCAGCAGTTACTCGCCCTACGAGCAGTACTTC. Its protein is CASSYSPYEQYF.

This clonotype has just a few counts. The V and J genes are TRBV7-2 and TRBJ1-2; D gene ambiguous. Germline CDR1 SGHTA, CDR2 FQGNSA. The CDR3 runs to 13 residues. Trimming took 5 bases from V and 8 from J, leaving 15 bases between them. CDR3 in amino acids: CASSPRGVEGYTF. The CDR3, as DNA: TGTGCCAGCAGCCCCCGCGGTGTGGAAGGCTACACCTTC.

This clonotype was counted only a few times. This chain links TRBV3-1 with TRBJ2-1; 10 bases are a match to TRBD2. The junction had 5 bases not matched to a gene; V was cut back by 3 bases and J by 6 bases. The CDR3 is 15 residues long. The germline CDR1 and CDR2 sequences are LGHDT and YNNKEL (reference sequence). In DNA, the CDR3 is TGTGCCAGCAGCCACAGCGGGGGGGCCATCAATGAGCAGTTCTTC. This gives the protein CASSHSGGAINEQFF.

The sample holds a few counts of this clonotype. The chain carries TRBV7-9 and TRBJ2-6; D is unresolved. This CDR3 is 13 amino acids long. Germline loops: CDR1 SEHNR, CDR2 FQNEAQ (reference sequence). V lost 7 bases and J lost 4, with 8 bases in between. The CDR3 spells CASILWGANVLTF. CDR3 nucleotide sequence: TGTGCCAGCATCCTGTGGGGGGCCAACGTCCTGACTTTC. The full variable domain, in which reference TRBV7-9 and TRBJ2-6 provide the parts outside the CDR3, is DTGVSQNPRHKITKRGQNVTFRCDPISEHNRLYWYRQTLGQGPEFLTYFQNEAQLEKSRLLSDRFSAERPKGSFSTLEIQRTEQGDSAMYLCASILWGANVLTFGAGSRLTVL.

This clonotype was seen only a few times. The chain carries TRBV7-9 and TRBJ2-4; no clear D. The germline CDR1 and CDR2 sequences are SEHNR and FQNEAQ (reference sequence). This CDR3 is built from 16 residues. Between the trimmed V and J ends, which lost 2 bases and 0 bases, there was a span of 11 bases. This CDR3 is CASSLRTDLAKNIQYF. CDR3 coding DNA: TGTGCCAGCAGCTTACGGACGGATCTAGCCAAAAACATTCAGTACTTC.

This clonotype was found a few times. The rearrangement joins TRBV12-3 or TRBV12-4 to TRBJ2-7, with D perhaps TRBD1 (6 bases). V was pared by 5 bases and J by 0 bases, with 14 bases between. This CDR3 region has 15 residues. The CDR3 spells CASSPGAGHSYEQYF. The DNA of the CDR3 is TGTGCCAGCAGTCCAGGGGCAGGGCACTCCTACGAGCAGTACTTC.

In its sample, this clonotype was seen many times. V is TRBV5-1 and J is TRBJ2-1, with D possibly TRBD2 on 7 matching bases. The CDR3 is 13 amino acids. CDR1 is SGHRS and CDR2 is YFSETQ in the germline V gene. The V end was cut by 3 bases, the J end by 15 bases, with 19 bases between. The chain's CDR3 is CASSSDGGPVWFF. DNA of the CDR3: TGCGCCAGCAGCTCCGACGGGGGGCCCGTCTGGTTCTTC.

This chain joins TRBV4-1 and TRBJ1-1; D might be TRBD1 (5 bases). V was shortened by 0 bases and J by 10 bases, with 12 bases between the two germline ends. Looked up from germline, CDR1 is MGHRA and CDR2 is YSYEKL. The CDR3 loop spans 13 amino acids. The CDR3 DNA is TGCGCCAGCAGCCAAGACGGAGGACAACGAGCTTTCTTT. Protein sequence: CASSQDGGQRAFF.

This clonotype was seen at least ten times. Compared with germline, one end of the junction differs, possibly owing to a read error. J is TRBJ2-1 and V is TRBV5-1, with 8 bases aligning to TRBD2. CDR3 length equals 15 residues. From germline, CDR1 is SGHRS and CDR2 YFSETQ. The CDR3 spells CASSRGGSSYNEQFF. In DNA form, the CDR3 reads TGTGCCAGCAGCCGGGGGGGAAGCTCCTACAATGAGCAGTTCTTC.